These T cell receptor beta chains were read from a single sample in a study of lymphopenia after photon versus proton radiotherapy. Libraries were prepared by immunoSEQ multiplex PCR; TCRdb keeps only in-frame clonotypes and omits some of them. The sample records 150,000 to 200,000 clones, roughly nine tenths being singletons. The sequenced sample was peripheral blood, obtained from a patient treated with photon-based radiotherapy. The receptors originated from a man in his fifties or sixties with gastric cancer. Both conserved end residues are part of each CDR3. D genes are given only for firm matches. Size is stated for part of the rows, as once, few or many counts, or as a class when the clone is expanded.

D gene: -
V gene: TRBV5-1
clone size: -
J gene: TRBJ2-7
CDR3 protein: CASSLGAGEGEQYF
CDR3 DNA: TGCGCCAGCAGCTTGGGCGCAGGGGAGGGCGAGCAGTACTTC

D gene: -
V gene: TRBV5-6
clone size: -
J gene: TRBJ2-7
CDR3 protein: CASSLGPGIRSYEQYF
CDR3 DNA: TGTGCCAGCAGCTTGGGGCCGGGGATTCGCTCCTACGAGCAGTACTTC

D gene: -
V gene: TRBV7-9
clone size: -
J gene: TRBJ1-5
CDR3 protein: CASSSNSNSNQPQHF
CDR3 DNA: TGTGCCAGCAGCTCCAACAGCAATAGCAATCAGCCCCAGCATTTT

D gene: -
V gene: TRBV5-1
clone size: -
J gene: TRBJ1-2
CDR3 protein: CASSLLVGNYGYTF
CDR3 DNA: TGCGCCAGCAGCTTGTTAGTGGGAAACTATGGCTACACCTTC

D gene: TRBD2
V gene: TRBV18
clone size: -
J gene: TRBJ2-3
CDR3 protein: CASSPSTSASDTQYF
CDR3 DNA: TGTGCCAGCTCACCATCGACTAGCGCCTCCGATACGCAGTATTTT

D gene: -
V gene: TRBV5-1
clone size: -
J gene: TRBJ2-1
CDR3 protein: CASSLGTSYENEQFF
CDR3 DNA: TGCGCCAGCAGCTTGGGAACTAGTTATGAAAATGAGCAGTTCTTC

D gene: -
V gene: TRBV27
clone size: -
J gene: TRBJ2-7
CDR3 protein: CASRGDNEQYF
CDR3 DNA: TGTGCCAGCAGGGGGGACAACGAGCAGTACTTC

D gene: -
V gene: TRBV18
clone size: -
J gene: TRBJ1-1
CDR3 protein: CASSPAPNTEAFF
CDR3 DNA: TGTGCCAGCTCACCGGCACCCAACACTGAAGCTTTCTTT

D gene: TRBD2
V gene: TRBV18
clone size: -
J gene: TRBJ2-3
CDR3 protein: CASSPLAGGADTQYF
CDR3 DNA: TGTGCCAGCTCACCTCTAGCGGGAGGGGCAGATACGCAGTATTTT

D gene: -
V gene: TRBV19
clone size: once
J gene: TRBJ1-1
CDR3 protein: CASSRGRVQNTEAFF
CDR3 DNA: TGTGCCAGTAGCCGGGGACGGGTACAGAACACTGAAGCTTTCTTT

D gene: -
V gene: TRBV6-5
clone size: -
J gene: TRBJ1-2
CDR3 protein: CASSYSPDNYGYTF
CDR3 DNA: TGTGCCAGCAGTTACTCTCCAGATAACTATGGCTACACCTTC

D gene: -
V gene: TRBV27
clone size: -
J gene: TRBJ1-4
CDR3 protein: CASSLRTDNEKLFF
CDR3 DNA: TGTGCCAGCAGTTTAAGGACTGATAATGAAAAACTGTTTTTT

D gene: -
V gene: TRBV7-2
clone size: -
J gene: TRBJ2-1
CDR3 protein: CASSRTAPRTLTEQFF
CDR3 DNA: TGTGCCAGCAGTCGGACAGCACCAAGGACTTTGACTGAGCAGTTCTTC

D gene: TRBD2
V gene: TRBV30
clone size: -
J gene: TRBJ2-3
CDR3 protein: CAWSVGLAGTDTQYF
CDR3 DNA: TGTGCCTGGAGTGTGGGGCTAGCGGGCACAGATACGCAGTATTTT

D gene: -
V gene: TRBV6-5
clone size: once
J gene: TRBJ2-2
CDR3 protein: CASSFQGTNTGELFF
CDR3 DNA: TGTGCCAGCAGTTTCCAGGGGACGAACACCGGGGAGCTGTTTTTT

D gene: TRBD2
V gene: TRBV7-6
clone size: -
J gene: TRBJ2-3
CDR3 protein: CASSLEAGGLYTQYF
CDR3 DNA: TGTGCCAGCAGCTTAGAGGCGGGAGGGCTCTATACGCAGTATTTT

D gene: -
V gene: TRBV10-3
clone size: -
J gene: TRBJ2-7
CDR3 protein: CATETLTGLSYEQYF
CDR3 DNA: TGTGCCACCGAAACTTTGACAGGCCTATCCTACGAGCAGTACTTC

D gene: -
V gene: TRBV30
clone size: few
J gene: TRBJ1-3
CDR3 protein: CAWSKGRDSGNTIYF
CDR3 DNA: TGTGCCTGGAGTAAAGGGAGGGACTCTGGAAACACCATATATTTT

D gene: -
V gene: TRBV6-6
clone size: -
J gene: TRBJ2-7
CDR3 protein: CASSYSRTANYEQYF
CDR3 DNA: TGTGCCAGCAGTTACTCGAGGACAGCAAACTACGAGCAGTACTTC

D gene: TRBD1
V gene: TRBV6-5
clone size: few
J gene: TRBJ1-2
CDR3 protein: CASSRDRDHGYTF
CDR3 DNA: TGTGCCAGCAGTCGCGACAGGGATCATGGCTACACCTTC

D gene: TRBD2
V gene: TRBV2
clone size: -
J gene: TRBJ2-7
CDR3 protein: CASRQRLAGAHEQYF
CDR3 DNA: TGTGCCAGCAGACAGAGACTAGCGGGAGCTCACGAGCAGTACTTC

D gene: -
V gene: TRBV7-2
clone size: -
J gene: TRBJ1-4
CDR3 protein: CASSPGTPGEKLFF
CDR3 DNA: TGTGCCAGCAGCCCCGGGACCCCTGGTGAAAAACTGTTTTTT

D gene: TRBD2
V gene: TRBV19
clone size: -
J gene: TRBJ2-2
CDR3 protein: CASSRRRERPGELFF
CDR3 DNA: TGTGCCAGTAGTAGGCGGCGGGAGAGGCCCGGGGAGCTGTTTTTT

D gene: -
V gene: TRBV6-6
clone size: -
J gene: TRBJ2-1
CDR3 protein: CASRADIPRANEQFF
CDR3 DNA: TGTGCCAGCAGGGCAGACATCCCGAGAGCCAATGAGCAGTTCTTC

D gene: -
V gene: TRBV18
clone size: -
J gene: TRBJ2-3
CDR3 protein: CASSPQGTDTQYF
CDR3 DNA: TGTGCCAGCTCACCCCAGGGAACAGATACGCAGTATTTT

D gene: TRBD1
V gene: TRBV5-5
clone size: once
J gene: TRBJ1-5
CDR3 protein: CASSTTWTGSGRSNQPQHF
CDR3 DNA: TGTGCCAGCAGCACAACCTGGACAGGGAGTGGTAGGAGCAATCAGCCCCAGCATTTT

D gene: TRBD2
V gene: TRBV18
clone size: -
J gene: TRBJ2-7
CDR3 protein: CASSRAGGSYEQYF
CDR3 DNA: TGTGCCAGCTCCCGGGCGGGAGGATCGTACGAGCAGTACTTC

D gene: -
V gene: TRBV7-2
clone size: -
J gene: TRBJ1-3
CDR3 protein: CASSREGTGNTIYF
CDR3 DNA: TGTGCCAGCAGCCGCGAGGGTACTGGAAACACCATATATTTT

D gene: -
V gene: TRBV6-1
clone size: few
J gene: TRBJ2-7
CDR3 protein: CASSAGLTTYEQYF
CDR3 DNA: TGTGCCAGCAGTGCGGGACTGACCACCTACGAGCAGTACTTC

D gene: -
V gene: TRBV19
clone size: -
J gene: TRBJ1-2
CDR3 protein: CASSIGQGGLGYTF
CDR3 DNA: TGTGCCAGTAGTATAGGGCAGGGAGGCCTCGGCTACACCTTC

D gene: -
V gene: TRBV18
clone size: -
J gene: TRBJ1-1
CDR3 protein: CASSTTENTEAFF
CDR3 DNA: TGTGCCAGCTCCACGACAGAGAACACTGAAGCTTTCTTT

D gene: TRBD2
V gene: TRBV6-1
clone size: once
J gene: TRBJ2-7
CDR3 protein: CASSEAPAGVYEQYF
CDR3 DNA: TGTGCCAGCAGTGAAGCGCCAGCGGGAGTTTACGAGCAGTACTTC

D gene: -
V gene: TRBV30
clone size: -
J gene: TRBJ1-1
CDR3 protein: CAWSVNIRVVAEAFF
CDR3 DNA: TGTGCCTGGAGTGTAAATATTCGGGTGGTGGCTGAAGCTTTCTTT